This record concerns one T cell receptor beta chain sequence. V dropped 5 bases and J dropped 9 bases, with 10 bases sitting between them. The CDR3 has 11 residues. Germline lookup yields CDR1 MDHEN and CDR2 SYDVKM. This sample stems from a study of shared clonotypes between healthy human individuals. TCRdb's table, derived via immunoSEQ multiplex PCR, lists solely in-frame clones and lacks some. Among 2 million to 3 million clones, 93% were seen once, and the ten largest hold about 0.38%. Source material: naive CD4+ T cells from PBMCs. Documented subset: CD45RA+ positively selected. The chain carries TRBV28 and TRBJ1-2; no clear D. This clonotype was sampled from a young man in good health. Some clones in this sample may be carry-over from other donors' samples. CDR3 sequence (DNA): TGTGCCAGCAGTCTCGATTATCGCTACACCTTC. Translated, it gives CASSLDYRYTF.